This T cell receptor beta chain was documented in a study of T-cell reconstitution after alpha-beta-depleted transplantation in children. Study-level results: The main origin of T-cell counts and diversity one year after transplant was newly produced T cells.

About this clonotype itself: Its antigen remains unknown.

This CDR3 has 12 residues. Unmatched junction bases numbered 3, after V lost 10 bases and J lost 5 bases. Germline V gene lookup returns CDR1 PRHDT and CDR2 FYEKMQ (reference sequence). The TCRbeta library was prepared with unique molecular identifiers. TCRdb processed the PCR reads anew with MiXCR; each CDR3 protein has one entry. This sample has around 420,000 distinct CDR3 sequences, with 15% to 20% found just once. The source of this sequence is a boy in the first two years of life who had a stem cell transplant for Wiskott-Aldrich syndrome, so the T cells may come from the graft donor. The source material was PBMCs, mostly from graft donor cells, sampled 360 days after TCRalphabeta/CD19-depleted stem cell transplant. The V gene is TRBV13, the J gene TRBJ2-2; 8 bases match TRBD2. CDR3 DNA: TGTGCCACAGCGGGAGAGACCGGGGAGCTGTTTTTT. Its translation: CATAGETGELFF.